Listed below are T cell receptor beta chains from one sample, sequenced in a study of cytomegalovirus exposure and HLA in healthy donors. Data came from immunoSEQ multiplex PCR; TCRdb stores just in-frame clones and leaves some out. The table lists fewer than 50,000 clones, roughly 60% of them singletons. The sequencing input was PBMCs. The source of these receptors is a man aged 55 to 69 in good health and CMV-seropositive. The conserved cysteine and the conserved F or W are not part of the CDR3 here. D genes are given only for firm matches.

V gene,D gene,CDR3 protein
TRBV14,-,ASSQSKVSGFGELF
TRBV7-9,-,ASSFIQNTEAF
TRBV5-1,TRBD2,ASSLISGTGYEQF
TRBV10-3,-,AISGQAGVYTGELF
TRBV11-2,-,ASSSPSWREQY
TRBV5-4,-,ASSPVQENYGYT
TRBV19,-,ASTESASNQPQH
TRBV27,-,ASRKGGAQPQH
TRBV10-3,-,AISDGRRSSYEQY
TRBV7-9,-,ASRDEGTEAF
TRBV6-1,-,ASSEGAADQPQH
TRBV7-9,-,ASSWGDNDQPQH
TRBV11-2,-,ASSAPGLPIQETQY
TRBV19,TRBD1,ASSEAGGPYGYT
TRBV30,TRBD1,AWSVTGAFTNIQY
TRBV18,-,ASSLTGNDGDTQY
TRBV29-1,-,SVDPRARQETQY
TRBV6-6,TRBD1,ASSSQNRGWSGELF
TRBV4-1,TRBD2,ASSQLAGLIYNEQF
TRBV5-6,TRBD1,ASSSGQGLRDTQY
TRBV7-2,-,ASSNGNVQY
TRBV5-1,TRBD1,ASSPLPAGTGYYEQY
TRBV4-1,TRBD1,ASSQGQGRAYEQY
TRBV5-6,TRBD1,ASSPGTGLVGYT
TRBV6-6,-,ASSTPAEETQY
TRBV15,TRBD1,ATSRDRGRVSDYT
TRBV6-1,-,ASSLQDNSPLH
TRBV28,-,ASKTPQAEQF
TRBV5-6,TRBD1,ASSPGQGRNTIY
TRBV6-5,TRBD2,ASSRTSRETQY
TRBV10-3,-,AIAESGRETQY
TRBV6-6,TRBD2,ASSLGLESTDTQY
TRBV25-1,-,ASSEYEGGSYNEQF
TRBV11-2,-,ASSFPPQDNEQF
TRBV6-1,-,AASRSPSTPEQF
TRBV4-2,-,ASSQEGRGRDPFSYNEQF
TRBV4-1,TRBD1,ASRFGQDAPYGYT
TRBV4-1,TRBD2,ASSQLAGRQETQY
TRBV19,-,ASSTRQASSYEQY
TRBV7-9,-,ASSLHDTVYEQY
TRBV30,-,AWSATTGTFSYNEQF
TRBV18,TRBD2,ASSPLPSGGDVNEQF
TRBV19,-,ASRTAGEGTDTQY